The clone carrying this TCR beta chain was seen ten or more times. No antigen is known for it. This sample is drawn from a study of blood T cells in healthy people across ages. For the second PCR, which ran for roughly 6 to 12 cycles, a sample-barcoded 5' primer and a J-beta primer mix were used. TCRdb reprocessed the 5' RACE reads with MiXCR, giving one entry per CDR3 protein. The table records approximately 810,000 distinct CDR3 sequences, around 28% of them present only once. Study outcomes and limitations: It was the long-lived donors that had more naive CD4+ cells and higher diversity than aged donors. Any conclusive comparison of naive versus antigen-experienced cells was prevented by using unsorted PBMCs.

The donors, all healthy, were Caucasians living in Russia, aged about 6 to 95. Isolated PBMCs totaled at least 6.5 million in each sample. The CDR3 has 15 amino acids. From germline, CDR1 is SGHAT and CDR2 FQNNGV. V lost 5 bases and J lost 3; bases outside the gene matches: 8. This clonotype was sampled from a woman aged 80 or over in good health. The chain carries TRBV11-2 and TRBJ2-7; 9 positions agree with TRBD1. Source material: blood. This chain's CDR3 is CASSQETGGIYEQYF. CDR3 coding DNA: TGTGCCAGCAGCCAAGAGACAGGGGGTATCTACGAGCAGTACTTC.